A selection of T cell receptor beta chains follows, all from one sample in a study of T cell responses to AZD1222 COVID-19 vaccine. The table came from immunoSEQ multiplex PCR; TCRdb's copy has only in-frame clones and leaves some out. The profile shows roughly 49,000 clones, approximately 80% of them singletons. The source was peripheral blood, collected on day 0 of MenACWY control vaccination. These receptor sequences come from an adult in good health. CDR3s include the opening cysteine and the closing phenylalanine or tryptophan. D genes are given only for firm matches. A row's size may be missing; if present it is once, few, many or a size class.

v_call,d_call,j_call,clone_size,cdr3_length,cdr3_nt,cdr3_aa
TRBV9,NA,TRBJ2-5,few,12,TGTGCCAGCAGCGGGGGCCAAGAGACCCAGTACTTC,CASSGGQETQYF
TRBV6-2/TRBV6-3,NA,TRBJ2-1,NA,13,TGTGCCAGCAGCCCCCGGGCCGTAGATGAGCAGTTCTTC,CASSPRAVDEQFF
TRBV30,NA,TRBJ1-1,few,11,TGTGCCTGGAGGTGGAACACTGAAGCTTTCTTT,CAWRWNTEAFF
TRBV30,NA,TRBJ1-6,NA,15,TGTGCCTGGACCCGGGACGGACTATATAATTCACCCCTCCACTTT,CAWTRDGLYNSPLHF
TRBV19,NA,TRBJ1-1,NA,16,TGTGCCAGCCGGCCGGGCTCGACTCGTAGGAACACTGAAGCTTTCTTT,CASRPGSTRRNTEAFF
TRBV19,NA,TRBJ2-7,few,13,TGTGCCAGCTCGGCTGGGCTTGCCTACGAGCAGTACTTC,CASSAGLAYEQYF
TRBV27,NA,TRBJ1-5,NA,12,TGTGCCAGCAGTTCCGGGTACCAGCCCCAGCATTTT,CASSSGYQPQHF
TRBV5-6,NA,TRBJ1-1,NA,14,TGTGCCAGCAGCTTGAATGCTTTGAAGACTGAAGCTTTCTTT,CASSLNALKTEAFF
TRBV7-9,NA,TRBJ2-3,NA,15,TGTGCCAGCAGCTTCGAGGGGGGCAGCACAGATACGCAGTATTTT,CASSFEGGSTDTQYF
TRBV6-1,NA,TRBJ1-2,once,14,TGTGCCAGCAGTGAAGCAGGATCAGACTATGGCTACACCTTC,CASSEAGSDYGYTF
TRBV7-9,NA,TRBJ2-2,once,16,TGTGCCAGCAGCTCCTCAAACAGACCACCTACCGGGGAGCTGTTTTTT,CASSSSNRPPTGELFF
TRBV5-1,NA,TRBJ1-2,NA,15,TGCGCCAGCAGCCTCCCGGACAGTACCCCGGGTGGCTACACCTTC,CASSLPDSTPGGYTF
TRBV19,TRBD1,TRBJ1-1,NA,12,TGTGCCAGTAGTCCCAGGGGGCTAGAAGCTTTCTTT,CASSPRGLEAFF
TRBV3-1/TRBV3-2,NA,TRBJ1-5,NA,14,TGTGCCAGCAGCCAAGGGGGGCGAGGTCAGCCCCAGCATTTT,CASSQGGRGQPQHF
TRBV5-1,TRBD1,TRBJ1-6,once,15,TGCGCCAGCAGCTTACAGGGGGCGTTAAATTCACCCCTCCACTTT,CASSLQGALNSPLHF
TRBV11-2,NA,TRBJ1-1,NA,15,TGTGCCAGCAGCTCCAAAGGCGCATTGAACACTGAAGCTTTCTTT,CASSSKGALNTEAFF
TRBV6-5,TRBD1,TRBJ1-2,NA,13,TGTGCCAGCAGCCCGGACAGGAACTATGGCTACACCTTC,CASSPDRNYGYTF
TRBV6-5,NA,TRBJ1-5,NA,15,TGTGCCAGCAGGAAAGCGGTGGTGGGCAATCAGCCCCAGCATTTT,CASRKAVVGNQPQHF
TRBV5-5,NA,TRBJ2-6,few,15,TGTGCCAGCAGCTTGGGGGGCGCTGGGGCCAACGTCCTGACTTTC,CASSLGGAGANVLTF
TRBV19,TRBD1,TRBJ1-2,NA,14,TGTGCCAGTAGTATATCGGGACAGGTCTATGGCTACACCTTC,CASSISGQVYGYTF